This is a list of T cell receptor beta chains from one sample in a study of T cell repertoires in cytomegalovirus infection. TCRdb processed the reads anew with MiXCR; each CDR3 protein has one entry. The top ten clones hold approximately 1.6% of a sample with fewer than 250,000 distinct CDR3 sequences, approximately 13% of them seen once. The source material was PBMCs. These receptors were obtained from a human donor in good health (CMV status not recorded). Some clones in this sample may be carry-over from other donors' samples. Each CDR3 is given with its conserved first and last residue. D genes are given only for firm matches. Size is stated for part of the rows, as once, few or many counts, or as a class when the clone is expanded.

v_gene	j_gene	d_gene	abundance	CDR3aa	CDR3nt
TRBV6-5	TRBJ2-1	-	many	CASSYRGLHNEQFF	TGTGCCAGCAGTTACCGGGGGCTCCACAATGAGCAGTTCTTC
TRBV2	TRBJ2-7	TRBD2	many	CASSESLAGEGYEQYF	TGTGCCAGCAGTGAGTCTCTAGCGGGAGAGGGGTACGAGCAGTACTTC
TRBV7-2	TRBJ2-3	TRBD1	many	CASSFRAQGAQDTQYF	TGTGCCAGCAGCTTCCGGGCCCAGGGGGCGCAAGATACGCAGTATTTT
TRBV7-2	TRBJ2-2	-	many	CASSQLTALTTGELFF	TGTGCCAGCAGCCAATTGACAGCGCTTACCACCGGGGAGCTGTTTTTT
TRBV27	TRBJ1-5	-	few	CASSNRPPTDSNQPQHF	TGTGCCAGCAGCAACCGCCCCCCAACAGATAGCAATCAGCCCCAGCATTTT
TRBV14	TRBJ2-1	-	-	CASSHRERGNEQFF	TGTGCCAGCAGTCATCGAGAAAGGGGGAATGAGCAGTTCTTC
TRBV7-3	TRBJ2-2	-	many	CASSLILWGQENTGELFF	TGTGCCAGCAGCTTAATCCTCTGGGGCCAGGAGAACACCGGGGAGCTGTTTTTT
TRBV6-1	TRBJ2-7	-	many	CASMGPLSSYEQYF	TGTGCCAGCATGGGACCGTTGAGCTCCTACGAGCAGTACTTC
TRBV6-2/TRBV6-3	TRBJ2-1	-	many	CASSYGIYNEQFF	TGTGCCAGCAGTTACGGGATTTACAATGAGCAGTTCTTC
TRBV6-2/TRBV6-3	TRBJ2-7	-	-	CASSLDRPAGEQYF	TGTGCCAGCAGTTTGGACAGGCCAGCGGGGGAGCAGTACTTC
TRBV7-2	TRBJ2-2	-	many	CASSPTRAGAPTNTGELFF	TGTGCCAGCAGCCCCACGAGGGCGGGGGCCCCCACGAACACCGGGGAGCTGTTTTTT
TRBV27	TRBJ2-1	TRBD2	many	CASSFRLAGGSSYNEQFF	TGTGCCAGCAGTTTCCGGCTAGCGGGGGGAAGCTCCTACAATGAGCAGTTCTTC
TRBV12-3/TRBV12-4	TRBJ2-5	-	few	CASSFGPEVTQYF	TGTGCCAGCAGTTTTGGACCCGAGGTGACCCAGTACTTC
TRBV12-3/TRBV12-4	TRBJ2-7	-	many	CATARDVYEQYF	TGTGCCACGGCCCGGGACGTTTACGAGCAGTACTTC
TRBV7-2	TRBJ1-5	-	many	CASSSASWGNQPQHF	TGTGCCAGCAGCTCCGCTTCTTGGGGCAATCAGCCCCAGCATTTT
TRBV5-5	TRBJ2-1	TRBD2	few	CASSLVSGREGEQFF	TGTGCCAGCAGTCTAGTAAGCGGGAGGGAGGGGGAGCAGTTCTTC
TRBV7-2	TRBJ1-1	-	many	CASSFGRDTEAFF	TGTGCCAGCAGCTTCGGCCGGGACACTGAAGCTTTCTTT
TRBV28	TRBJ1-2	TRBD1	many	CASLRGQGTRGLYGYTF	TGTGCCAGCCTACGGGGACAGGGGACAAGGGGGCTCTATGGCTACACCTTC
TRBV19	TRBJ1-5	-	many	CASSRGFDQPQHF	TGTGCCAGTAGTAGGGGGTTCGATCAGCCCCAGCATTTT
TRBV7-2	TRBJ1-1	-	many	CASSLTSGTMDTEAFF	TGTGCCAGCAGCTTAACTTCCGGGACGATGGACACTGAAGCTTTCTTT
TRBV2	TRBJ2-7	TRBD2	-	CASSEGGSESYEQYF	TGTGCCAGCAGTGAGGGGGGGTCTGAATCCTACGAGCAGTACTTC
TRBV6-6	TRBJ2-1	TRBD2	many	CASSYVGEGYNEQFF	TGTGCCAGCAGTTACGTGGGGGAGGGGTACAATGAGCAGTTCTTC
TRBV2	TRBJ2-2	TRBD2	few	CASIGTSNTGELFF	TGTGCCAGCATCGGGACTAGCAACACCGGGGAGCTGTTTTTT
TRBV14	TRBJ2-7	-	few	CASSHLRWGSYEQYF	TGTGCCAGCAGCCATCTCCGCTGGGGCTCCTACGAGCAGTACTTC
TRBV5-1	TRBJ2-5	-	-	CASSGETQYF	TGCGCCAGCAGCGGAGAGACCCAGTACTTC
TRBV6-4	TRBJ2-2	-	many	CASSVGGPTGELFF	TGTGCCAGCAGTGTTGGGGGCCCCACCGGGGAGCTGTTTTTT
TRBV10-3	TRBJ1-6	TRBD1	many	CAIREQGDYNSPLHF	TGTGCCATCAGGGAACAGGGGGACTATAATTCACCCCTCCACTTT
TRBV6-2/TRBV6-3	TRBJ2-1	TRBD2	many	CASRQAGTLYNEQFF	TGTGCCAGCAGACAAGCGGGAACCCTGTACAATGAGCAGTTCTTC
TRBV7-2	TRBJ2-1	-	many	CASSPPRQVNEQFF	TGTGCCAGCAGCCCCCCAAGACAGGTCAATGAGCAGTTCTTC
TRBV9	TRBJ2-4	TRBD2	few	CASSVPLGTGGTSGREGDKNIQYF	TGTGCCAGCAGCGTCCCCCTCGGGACAGGGGGGACTAGCGGGAGGGAAGGGGACAAAAACATTCAGTACTTC
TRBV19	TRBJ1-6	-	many	CASSLGAYNSPLHF	TGTGCCAGTAGTCTAGGAGCGTATAATTCACCCCTCCACTTT
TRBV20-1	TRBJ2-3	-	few	CSASSQSPTDTQYF	TGCAGTGCTTCTAGCCAGTCCCCCACAGATACGCAGTATTTT
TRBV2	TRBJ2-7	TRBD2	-	CASSFKREYDEQYF	TGTGCCAGCAGCTTCAAGCGGGAGTACGACGAGCAGTACTTC
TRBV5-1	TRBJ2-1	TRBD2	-	CASSQPWSGRAESYNEQFF	TGCGCCAGCAGCCAGCCCTGGAGCGGGAGGGCCGAATCCTACAATGAGCAGTTCTTC
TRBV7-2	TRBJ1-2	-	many	CASSLTGHYGYTF	TGTGCCAGCAGCTTAACAGGACACTATGGCTACACCTTC
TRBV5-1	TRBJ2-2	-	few	CASSLVVRVFTGELFF	TGCGCCAGCAGCTTGGTTGTCCGGGTATTCACCGGGGAGCTGTTTTTT
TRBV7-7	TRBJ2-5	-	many	CASSSDGAAAQYF	TGTGCCAGCAGCTCGGACGGCGCCGCGGCCCAGTACTTC
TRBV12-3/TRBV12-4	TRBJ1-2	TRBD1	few	CASSHTGESYGYTF	TGTGCCAGCAGTCATACAGGGGAAAGCTATGGCTACACCTTC
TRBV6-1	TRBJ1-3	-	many	CASRLQERRGNTIYF	TGTGCCAGCAGGCTCCAGGAGCGGCGCGGAAACACCATATATTTT
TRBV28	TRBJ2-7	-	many	CASSFQGYEQYF	TGTGCCAGCTCCTTCCAGGGGTACGAGCAGTACTTC
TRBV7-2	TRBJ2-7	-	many	CASSPAGEQYF	TGTGCCAGCAGTCCCGCGGGAGAGCAGTACTTC
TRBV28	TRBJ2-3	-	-	CASSLPPGNTDTQYF	TGTGCCAGCAGTCTCCCGCCAGGAAACACAGATACGCAGTATTTT
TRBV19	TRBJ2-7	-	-	CASSMGGAGYEQYF	TGTGCCAGTAGTATGGGGGGGGCGGGCTACGAGCAGTACTTC
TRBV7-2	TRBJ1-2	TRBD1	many	CASSLRGTGTNGYTF	TGTGCCAGCAGCCTCCGTGGGACAGGGACGAATGGCTACACCTTC
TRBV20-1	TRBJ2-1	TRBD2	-	CSAKREVYNEQFF	TGCAGTGCTAAGCGGGAGGTCTACAATGAGCAGTTCTTC
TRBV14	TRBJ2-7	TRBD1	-	CASSQVGQAEQYF	TGTGCCAGCAGCCAAGTCGGACAGGCCGAGCAGTACTTC
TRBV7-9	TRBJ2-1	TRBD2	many	CASVTTGAGVINEQFF	TGTGCCAGCGTCACAACTGGGGCGGGAGTTATCAATGAGCAGTTCTTC